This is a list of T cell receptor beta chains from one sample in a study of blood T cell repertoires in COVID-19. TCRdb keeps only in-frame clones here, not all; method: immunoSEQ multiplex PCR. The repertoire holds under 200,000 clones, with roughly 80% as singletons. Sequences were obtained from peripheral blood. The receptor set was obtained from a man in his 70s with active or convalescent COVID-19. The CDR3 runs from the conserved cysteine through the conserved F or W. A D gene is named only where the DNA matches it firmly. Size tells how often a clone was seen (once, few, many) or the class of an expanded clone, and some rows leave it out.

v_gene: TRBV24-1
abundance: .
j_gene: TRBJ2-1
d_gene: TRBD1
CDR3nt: TGTGCCACCAGTGATAGGGACAGGGCAAATGAGCAGTTCTTC
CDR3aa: CATSDRDRANEQFF

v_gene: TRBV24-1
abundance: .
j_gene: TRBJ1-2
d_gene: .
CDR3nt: TGTGCCACCAACGGCGGGGCTGGCTACACCTTC
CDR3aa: CATNGGAGYTF

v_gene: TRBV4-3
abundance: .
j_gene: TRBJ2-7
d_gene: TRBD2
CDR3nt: TGCGCCAGCAGCCAAGTTCTAGCGGGGCTGAGCTCCTACGAGCAGTACTTC
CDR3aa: CASSQVLAGLSSYEQYF

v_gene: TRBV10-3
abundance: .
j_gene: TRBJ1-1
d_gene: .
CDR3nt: TGTGCCATCCGTAGGGACACGGACACTGAAGCTTTCTTT
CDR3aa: CAIRRDTDTEAFF

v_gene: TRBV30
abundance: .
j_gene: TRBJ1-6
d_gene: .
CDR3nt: TGTGCCTGGATGAGCTCCTATAATTCACCCCTCCACTTT
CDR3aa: CAWMSSYNSPLHF

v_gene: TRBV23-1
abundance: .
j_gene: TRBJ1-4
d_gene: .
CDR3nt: TGCGCCAGCAGCCCGGACGGGGGGGGGATAGGAAAACTGTTTTTT
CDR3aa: CASSPDGGGIGKLFF

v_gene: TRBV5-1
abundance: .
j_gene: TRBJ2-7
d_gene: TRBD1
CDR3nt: TGCGCCAGCAGCACAGGGGGCGGTGAGCAGTACTTC
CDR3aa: CASSTGGGEQYF

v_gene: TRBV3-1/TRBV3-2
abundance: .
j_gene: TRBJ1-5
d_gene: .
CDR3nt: TGTGCCAGCAGCCAAGGAGGGGGTAGTAGGCCCCAGCATTTT
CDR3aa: CASSQGGGSRPQHF

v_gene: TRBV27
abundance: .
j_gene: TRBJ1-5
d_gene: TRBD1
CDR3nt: TGTGCCAGCAGTTTAATCGGGACAGGGGCAGCCCAGCATTTT
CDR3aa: CASSLIGTGAAQHF

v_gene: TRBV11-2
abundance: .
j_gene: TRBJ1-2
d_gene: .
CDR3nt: TGTGCCAGCAGCTTCGACAGGATCAATGGCTACACCTTC
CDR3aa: CASSFDRINGYTF

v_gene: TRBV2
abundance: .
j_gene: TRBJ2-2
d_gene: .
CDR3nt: TGTGCCAGCAGTGAAGTCAGAACAGTCGGGGAGCTGTTTTTT
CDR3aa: CASSEVRTVGELFF

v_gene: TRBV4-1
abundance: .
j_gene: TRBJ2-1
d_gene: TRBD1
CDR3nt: TGCGCCAGCAGCCAAGGACAGGGTAGAAGCTCCTACAATGAGCAGTTCTTC
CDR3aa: CASSQGQGRSSYNEQFF

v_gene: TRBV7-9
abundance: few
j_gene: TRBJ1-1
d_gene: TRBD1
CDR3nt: TGTGCCAGCAGCCCTAGACAGGGGGACACTGAAGCTTTCTTT
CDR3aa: CASSPRQGDTEAFF

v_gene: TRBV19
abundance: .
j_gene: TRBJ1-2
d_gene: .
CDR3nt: TGTGCCAGTAGTGCTCTCGGACGGGGGTGCACCTTC
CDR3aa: CASSALGRGCTF

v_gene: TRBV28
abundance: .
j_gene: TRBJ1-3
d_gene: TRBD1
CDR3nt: TGTGCCAGCAGCCGAGTACAGGGGGCTAGGGGAAACACCATATATTTT
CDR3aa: CASSRVQGARGNTIYF

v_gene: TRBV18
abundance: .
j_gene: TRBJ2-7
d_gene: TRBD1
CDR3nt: TGTGCCAGCTCACCGGGACAGGGGAGCTCCTACGAGCAGTACTTC
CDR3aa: CASSPGQGSSYEQYF

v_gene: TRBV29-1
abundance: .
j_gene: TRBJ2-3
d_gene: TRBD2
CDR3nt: TGCAGCGTTGTTGGAGGTGGACTAGCGGGAGCTACAGATACGCAGTATTTT
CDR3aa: CSVVGGGLAGATDTQYF

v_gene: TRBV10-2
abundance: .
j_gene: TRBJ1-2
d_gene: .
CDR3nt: TGCGCCAGCAGTGAGTATGGACAGACGATGAATGGCTACACCTTC
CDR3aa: CASSEYGQTMNGYTF

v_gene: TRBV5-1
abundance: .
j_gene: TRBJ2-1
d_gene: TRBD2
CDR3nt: TGCGCCAGCAGCTCCCTAGCGGGAGTTCTAAATGAGCAGTTCTTC
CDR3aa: CASSSLAGVLNEQFF

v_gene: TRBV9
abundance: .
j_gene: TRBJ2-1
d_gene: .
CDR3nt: TGTGCCAGCAGCGTAGCGAATGAGCAGTTCTTC
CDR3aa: CASSVANEQFF

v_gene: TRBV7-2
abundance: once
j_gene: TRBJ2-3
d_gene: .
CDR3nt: TGTGCCAGCAGCTCCTTCAGGGGCAGGGCAGATACGCAGTATTTT
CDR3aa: CASSSFRGRADTQYF

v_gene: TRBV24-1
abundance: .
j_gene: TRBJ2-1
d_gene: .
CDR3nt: TGTGCCATCCCCACTCCGGGACAAGGATCCAATGAGCAGTTCTTC
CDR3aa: CAIPTPGQGSNEQFF

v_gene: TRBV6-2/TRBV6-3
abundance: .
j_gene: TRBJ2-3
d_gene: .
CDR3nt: TGTGCCAGCAGTTTACGGGCACGGGGGGCGGCCACCTCCACAGATACGCAGTATTTT
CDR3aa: CASSLRARGAATSTDTQYF

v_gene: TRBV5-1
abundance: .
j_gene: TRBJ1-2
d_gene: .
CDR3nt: TGCGCCAGCAGCTTGGCCCCGTTGTATGGCTACACCTTC
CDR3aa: CASSLAPLYGYTF

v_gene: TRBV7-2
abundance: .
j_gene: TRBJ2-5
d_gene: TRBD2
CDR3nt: TGTGCCAGCAGCCCGCGGGGGAGAGAGGAGACCCAGTACTTC
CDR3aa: CASSPRGREETQYF

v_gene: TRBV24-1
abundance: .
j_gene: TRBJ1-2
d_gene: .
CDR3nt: TGTGCCACCAGTGGCTCACAGGGAACAAGGTGGGATGGCTACACCTTC
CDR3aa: CATSGSQGTRWDGYTF

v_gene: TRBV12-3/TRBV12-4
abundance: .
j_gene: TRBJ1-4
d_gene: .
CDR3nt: TGTGCCAGCAGTTTTGGGCCATGGGAAAAACTGTTTTTT
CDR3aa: CASSFGPWEKLFF

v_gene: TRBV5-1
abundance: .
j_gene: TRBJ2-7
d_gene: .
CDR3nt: TGCGCCAGCAGCTTGGTGGCAGGGAAGGCCGAGCAGTACTTC
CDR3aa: CASSLVAGKAEQYF

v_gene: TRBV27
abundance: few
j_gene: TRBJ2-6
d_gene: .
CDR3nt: TGTGCCAGCAGTCTATACGCGGACAACCGCTCTGGGGCCAACGTCCTGACTTTC
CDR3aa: CASSLYADNRSGANVLTF